This TCR beta chain is drawn from a study of T cell repertoires in ileal Crohn's disease. As for the study in general: About half of patients got postoperative therapy: about ten thiopurines, over 15 anti-TNF. General observations from the study: Every patient over 26.8% clonality showed endoscopic recurrence.

Repertoires were generated with immunoSEQ multiplex PCR, while TCRdb's copy carries only in-frame clones and drops some. The sample comprises tens of thousands of clones, about 81% of which are singletons, and 5.5% to 7% rests with the top ten. This clone qualifies as medium-sized (0.01 to 0.1%). Its antigen is undetermined. J was trimmed by 7 bases and V by 4 bases; bases with no gene match: 3. The CDR3 spans 14 residues. The germline V gene has CDR1 KGHSY and CDR2 FQNENV. The chain recombines TRBV16 with TRBJ1-4, with TRBD1 matching 10 bases. Sequenced: ileal tissue. The clonotype originates from an adult with Crohn's disease. The CDR3 reads CASSPTGGGEKLFF. CDR3 nucleotides: TGTGCCAGCAGCCCGACAGGGGGCGGTGAAAAACTGTTTTTT.